This T cell receptor beta chain was sequenced in a study of blood T cells in healthy people across ages (dated by TCRdb to between 2014 and 2017). Broadly, across the study: In model experiments, template switching captured about one uniquely barcoded TCR beta cDNA molecule for every two T cells. Age-related changes in TCR beta repertoire diversity were measured in the study by deep sequencing normalized with unique cDNA molecular identifiers. The donors were divided into four age groups: young (average approximately 17 years), middle-aged (over 35), aged (approximately 62) and long-lived (roughly 82). The study analyzed two additional independent replicas of 1 million unique cDNA reads from the same blood draw for two donors, one aged 18 to 29 and one aged 80 or older.

The donors were under 40 Caucasian individuals from Russia, aged 6 to 90 years, who were systemically healthy. Each donor gave about 9.7 milliliters of peripheral blood, drawn into EDTA-treated Vacutainer tubes. Ficoll-Paque density-gradient centrifugation was used to isolate PBMCs, with at least 6.5 million per sample. Total RNA, at least 6 micrograms per sample, was extracted from PBMCs with Trizol reagent. For every donor, flow cytometry on a PBMC aliquot measured the percentage of naive CD45RAhigh/CD27high T cells. The germline V gene provides CDR1 SQVTM and CDR2 ANQGSEA. The cysteine opens and the phenylalanine closes a CDR3 of 12 amino acids. The read is trimmed to its CDR3 DNA, 36 bases read in frame from base 1. Overall study results and their limits: The long-lived group showed more naive CD4+ T cells, fewer expanded clones and increased TCR diversity than the aged group, suggesting age selection. Since profiling was done on bulk unsorted PBMCs, naive and antigen-experienced compartments could not be conclusively compared. Estimates of total diversity based on one million sequenced T cells were considered lower bounds and underestimates. Because donor CMV infection status was unknown, age-related changes in expanded clonotypes were potentially confounded. There was a strong correlation between observed TCR beta diversity and the percentage of naive T cells measured by flow cytometry. Observed TCR beta diversity per million T cells fell roughly linearly with age, and a significant reduction was already apparent by age around 36.

This clonotype was seen only a few times. It lacks a known antigen. At one boundary the junction diverges from the germline segment, which might be a read error. The library was prepared using 5' RACE. TCRdb shows the sequencer as Illumina HiSeq 2500. A second PCR of about 6 to 11 cycles was performed with a sample-barcoded 5' primer and a J-beta primer mix. A template-switch 5' adaptor carrying 12 random nucleotides introduced a unique molecular identifier onto each TCR beta cDNA molecule. At least 2.5 million CDR3-containing paired-end reads were obtained from each sample. First-strand cDNA synthesis was performed from all RNA using the Mint cDNA synthesis kit, with priming by a TRBC-specific oligonucleotide. Following uracil-DNA glycosylase treatment, a first 18-cycle PCR with universal primers M1SS and BC2_uni_R was performed on all cDNA. The study's own analysis went as follows. For normalization, 1 million high-quality reads, each with a distinct molecular identifier, were randomly selected from each sample. Reads sharing molecular identifiers were discarded rather than binned into consensus sequences. MiTCR, set to a Q25 quality threshold and the strictest error-elimination algorithm, was used for CDR3 identification, clonotype clustering and error correction. A nonparametric unseen species model using Euler transformation provided a lower-bound estimate of total TCR beta diversity. The public reads were reprocessed in TCRdb via fastp at Q25 and MiXCR, keeping in-frame beta chains. Each record represents a unique CDR3 protein, reported with the most common genes and DNA among its rows. The V and J calls were determined by TCRdb, not by the authors. Present in this sample are more than 1,000,000 distinct CDR3 sequences, under 30% of which were seen just once. The ten biggest clones cover approximately 0.7% of the sample.

These records were also assigned to another study, of T cells of mothers and their children. The second study reports: Nine systemically healthy Caucasian individuals, comprising three mothers and their six children, were included as donors. cDNA synthesis consumed the entire amount of extracted RNA, loaded at approximately 1.5 ug RNA in each 15 ul reaction. Sample barcodes and 2-4 random nucleotides were added via the M1S primer in the second PCR. Over 9.5 million TCR beta CDR3 reads came from each mother, compared with several million reads from each child. In both related and unrelated pairs, thymic selection shapes the output of TCR recombination in a similar way, with inherited differences having only a minor effect. Related mother-child pairs always showed normalized repertoire overlap that was slightly higher than in unrelated mother-child pairs, though the difference was never significant. No persistent microchimeric T cell clones were detected, at a sensitivity of 90 to 100 clones per million clonotypes. In the study, deep NGS was used to compare the TCR beta repertoires of mothers and children, and features distinguishing related mother-child pairs from unrelated individuals were sought. Mothers averaged about 40 +/- 4 years of age and children averaged approximately 12 +/- 4 years. After adapter ligation with NEBNext reagents, the libraries were sequenced on Illumina HiSeq 2000 with 100+100 nt paired-end reads. Mother and child libraries were prepared a month apart and sequenced in separate runs to prevent cross-contamination. Each donor had between roughly 450,000 and 2,300,000 distinct TCR beta clonotypes identified. Naive TCR beta clonotypes were estimated from low-frequency clonotypes matched to each donor's FACS-determined naive share, without sorting.

The sequenced sample was blood. The rearranged segments are TRBV29-1 and TRBJ2-1; possibly the D gene is TRBD1, per 5 matching bases. This clonotype originated in a girl between 2 and 10 years old in good health. The DNA sequence is as follows: TGCAGCGTTGATGGGCAGGGCGAAAAAGTGGTCTTC. Protein translation: CSVDGQGEKVVF.